The rows below give T cell receptor beta chains drawn from one sample of a study of shared clonotypes between healthy human individuals. Repertoires were generated with immunoSEQ multiplex PCR, while TCRdb's copy carries only in-frame clones and drops some. The data contain roughly 2.4 million clones, approximately 96% of them singletons. What was sequenced was naive CD4+ T cells sorted from blood. Every receptor here comes from a man aged 18 to 30 in good health. Both conserved end residues are trimmed from each CDR3. The order of the fields is clone size, J gene, V gene, CDR3 length, CDR3 protein. Size tells how often a clone was seen (once, few, many) or the class of an expanded clone, and some rows leave it out.

-,TRBJ1-2,TRBV11-2,13,ASSLDRGGNYGYT
-,TRBJ1-5,TRBV9,13,ASSAGTGAHQPQH
-,TRBJ2-1,TRBV10-3,13,AISESGTGNNEQF
-,TRBJ2-7,TRBV6-6,13,ASNPIAGIPNEQY
-,TRBJ2-3,TRBV5-1,16,ASSLERSGISSTDTQY
once,TRBJ2-1,TRBV19,11,ASSIRSYNEQF
-,TRBJ2-7,TRBV4-1,13,ASSQPGPGAYEQY
-,TRBJ1-5,TRBV5-1,11,ASSRDSNQPQH
-,TRBJ2-4,TRBV7-3,11,ASSLGRGDIQY
-,TRBJ1-6,TRBV30,13,AWSGEWTANSPLH
once,TRBJ2-3,TRBV6-5,12,ASSYSGGADTQY
-,TRBJ2-1,TRBV5-1,12,ASSRPGTGNEQF
-,TRBJ2-7,TRBV7-2,9,ASSSIYEQY
-,TRBJ2-7,TRBV7-2,12,ASGRLAGPYEQY